This T cell receptor (beta chain) was documented in a study of tumor and adjacent non-tumor tissue in lung cancer. Overall study context: Stage I to III disease affected about nine men and roughly 5 women aged about 31 to 76. Some 3.9 million productive TCRbeta reads were obtained per sample on average.

A modified ARM-PCR protocol with three rounds of nested PCR amplified TCRbeta. One entry per CDR3 protein, called by TCRdb with MiXCR from the multiplex PCR reads. The sample lists some 93,000 distinct CDR3 sequences, about 72% seen once, with about 18% in the top ten. Germline V gene data show CDR1 as DFQATT and CDR2 as SNEGSKA (reference sequence). The length of the CDR3 is 16 residues. Germline trimming cut 8 bases from V and 1 base from J; bases unmatched to any gene: 16. The template was RNA from unsorted bulk tissue. The sequencing input was lung tumor tissue. The chain is built from TRBV20-1 and TRBJ2-5; TRBD1 aligns across 7 bases. This TCR came from a man aged 55 to 69 with non-small cell lung cancer. Here the CDR3 DNA reads TGCAGTACTCCAGACTCAGGGGCAGGGGGCCAAGAGACCCAGTACTTC. Translated: CSTPDSGAGGQETQYF.